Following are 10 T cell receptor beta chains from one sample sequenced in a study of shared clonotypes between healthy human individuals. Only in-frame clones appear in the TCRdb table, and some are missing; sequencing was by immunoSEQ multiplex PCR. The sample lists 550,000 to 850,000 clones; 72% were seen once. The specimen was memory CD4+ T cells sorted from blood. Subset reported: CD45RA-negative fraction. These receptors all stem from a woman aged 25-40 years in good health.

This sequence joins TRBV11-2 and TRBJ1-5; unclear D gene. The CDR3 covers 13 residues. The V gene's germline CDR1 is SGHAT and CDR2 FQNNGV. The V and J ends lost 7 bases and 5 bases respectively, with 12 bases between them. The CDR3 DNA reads TGTGCCAGCACCCCGGGTATAGATCAGCCCCAGCATTTT. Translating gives CASTPGIDQPQHF.

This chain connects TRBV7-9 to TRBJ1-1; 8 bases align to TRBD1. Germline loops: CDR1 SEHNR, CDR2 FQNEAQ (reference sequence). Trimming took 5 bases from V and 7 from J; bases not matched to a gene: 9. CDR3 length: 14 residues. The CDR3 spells CASSVGQGLGEAFF. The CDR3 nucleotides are TGTGCCAGCAGCGTCGGACAGGGTCTAGGTGAAGCTTTCTTT.

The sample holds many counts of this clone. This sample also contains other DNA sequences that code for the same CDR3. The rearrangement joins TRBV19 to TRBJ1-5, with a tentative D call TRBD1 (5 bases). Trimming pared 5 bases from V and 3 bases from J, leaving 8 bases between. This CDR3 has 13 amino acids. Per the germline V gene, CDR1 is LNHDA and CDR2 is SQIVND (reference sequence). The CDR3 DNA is TGTGCCAGTAGTCGGACATTCAATCAGCCCCAGCATTTT. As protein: CASSRTFNQPQHF.

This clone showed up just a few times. This chain's CDR3 is CASTSLSSTDTQYF. The CDR3 DNA reads as TGTGCCAGCACCTCACTCTCGAGCACAGATACGCAGTATTTT. The genes are TRBV5-5 and TRBJ2-3; D unresolved. Per germline, CDR1 SGHKS and CDR2 YYEKEE (reference sequence). The CDR3 sequence is 14 residues long. V was trimmed by 6 bases and J by 0 bases, leaving 11 bases between them.

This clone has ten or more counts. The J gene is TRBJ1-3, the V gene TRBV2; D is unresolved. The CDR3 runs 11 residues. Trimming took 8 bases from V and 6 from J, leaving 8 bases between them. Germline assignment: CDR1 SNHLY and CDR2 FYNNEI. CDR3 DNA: TGTGCCAGCGCTCCCCAAAACACCATATATTTT. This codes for CASAPQNTIYF.

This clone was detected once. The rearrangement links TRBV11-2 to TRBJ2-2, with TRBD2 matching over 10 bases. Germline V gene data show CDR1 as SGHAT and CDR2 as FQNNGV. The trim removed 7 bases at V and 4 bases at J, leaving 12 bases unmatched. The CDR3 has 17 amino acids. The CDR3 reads CASKPLAGEQITGELFF. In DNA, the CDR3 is TGTGCCAGCAAGCCCCTAGCGGGAGAGCAGATCACCGGGGAGCTGTTTTTT.

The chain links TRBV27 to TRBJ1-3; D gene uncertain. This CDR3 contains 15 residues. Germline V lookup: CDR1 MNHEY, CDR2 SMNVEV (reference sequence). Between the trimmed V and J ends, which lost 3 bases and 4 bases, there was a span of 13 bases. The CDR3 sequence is CASSFRPSRGNTIYF. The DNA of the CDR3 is TGTGCCAGCAGTTTCCGGCCCAGTAGGGGAAACACCATATATTTT.

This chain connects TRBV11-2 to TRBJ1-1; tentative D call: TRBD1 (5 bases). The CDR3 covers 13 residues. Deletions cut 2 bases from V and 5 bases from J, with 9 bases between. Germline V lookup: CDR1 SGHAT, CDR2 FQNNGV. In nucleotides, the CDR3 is TGTGCCAGCAGCTTATGGGGGGGGACTGAAGCTTTCTTT. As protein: CASSLWGGTEAFF.

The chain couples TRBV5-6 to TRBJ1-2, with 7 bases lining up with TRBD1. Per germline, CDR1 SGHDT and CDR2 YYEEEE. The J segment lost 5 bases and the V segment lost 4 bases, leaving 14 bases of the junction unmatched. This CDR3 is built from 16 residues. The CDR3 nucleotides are TGTGCCAGCAGCGAACGCCCAGGGGGAAACCTTTATGGCTACACCTTC. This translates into CASSERPGGNLYGYTF.

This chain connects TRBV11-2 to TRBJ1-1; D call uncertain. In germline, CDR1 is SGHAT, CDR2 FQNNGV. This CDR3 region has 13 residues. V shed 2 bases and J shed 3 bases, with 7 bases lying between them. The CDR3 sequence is CASSLSTHTEAFF. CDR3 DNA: TGTGCCAGCAGCTTATCGACCCACACTGAAGCTTTCTTT. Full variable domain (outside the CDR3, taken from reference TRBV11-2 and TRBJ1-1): EAGVAQSPRYKIIEKRQSVAFWCNPISGHATLYWYQQILGQGPKLLIQFQNNGVVDDSQLPKDRFSAERLKGVDSTLKIQPAKLEDSAVYLCASSLSTHTEAFFGQGTRLTVV.